This TCR beta chain was retrieved from a study of response to subunit inactivated influenza vaccine. TCRdb analysed the RT-PCR reads with MiXCR anew, one entry per CDR3 protein. The table has under 950,000 distinct CDR3 sequences, around 21% seen once. The study, taken as a whole, reports: The authors suggested that every seasonal influenza vaccination recruits few new T cells.

A remark on this clonotype: Its antigen is not identified.

Germline V CDR1 and CDR2: SGHDT, YYEEEE. The CDR3 is 14 amino acids. V lost 0 bases and J lost 6, with 13 bases in between. The TCR was taken from a man aged 45 to 65 who received an inactivated influenza vaccine. The sequencing used PBMCs from blood, collected roughly 5 days after vaccination. The chain links TRBV5-6 to TRBJ2-7; D uncertain. The CDR3 loop is CASSLVGLNSEQYF. The CDR3 DNA is TGTGCCAGCAGCTTGGTTGGGCTGAACAGCGAGCAGTACTTC.